This TCR beta chain was profiled in a study of T cell responses to AZD1222 COVID-19 vaccine (dated by TCRdb to the early 2020s). In terms of the full investigation: A total of approximately 250 trial participants underwent TCR sequencing, of whom 207 had received two doses of AZD1222 and about 26 had received two doses of the MenACWY control vaccine. Trial participants were enrolled by age into subgroups of 18-55, 56-69 and 70-plus years, and 148, 28 and 57 TCR-sequenced participants, respectively, were included in these subgroups.

The time point tag for this specimen amounts to: about 28 days (+/-7) after the second vaccine dose. Because spike-specific TCR depth and breadth did not differ between the two schedules, AZD1222 recipients who got a second dose at roughly 4 weeks were pooled with those who got a second dose at roughly 12 weeks. Samples from vaccinated people were obtained from the UK trials COV001 and COV002, which included a single-blind randomized controlled phase 2/3 trial of AZD1222 (ChAdOx1 nCoV-19) in healthy adults. Trial participant PBMC samples were collected at day 0 and day 28 after the second dose for TCRbeta chain sequencing. From a lookup of the germline V gene, CDR1 and CDR2 are KGHSH and LQKENI. Trimming at the junction amounts to 8 bases on V and 4 bases on J, and the germline ends lie 17 bases apart. Its CDR3 holds 14 amino acids, cysteine through phenylalanine. Just the 42-base CDR3 DNA is kept, in frame starting at base 1.

In regard to this clone: The antigen it binds to is not known. Qualities for individual bases were not recorded, and no much larger clone is one base off.

Broad study findings and their caveats: The 56-69-year group was small, and its depth increase did not reach significance, likely because of low power. Participants were mostly white British and included more females than males, and it was suggested by the authors that clonal diversity may have been underestimated. A significant rise in spike-specific TCR breadth and depth was observed after two AZD1222 doses relative to day 0 and relative to MenACWY recipients. CD4 TCRs associated with the vaccine covered the entire spike protein, and the dominant responses were in regions 160-218 and 743-854. Epitopes outside the regions mutated in the B.1.351 and B.1.1.7 variants were reportedly recognized by nearly half of the unique spike-specific TCRs. Conclusions about previously exposed vaccinees are limited, since just five to seven AZD1222 recipients were seropositive for SARS-CoV-2 at baseline. Because no day 14 peak-response samples were available, repertoires were characterized only after the peak T cell response.

The CDR3 regions of human TCRbeta chains were analyzed by immunosequencing. The authors' pipeline ran thus. TCRs in the repertoires were matched against a reference library of SARS-CoV-2-specific TCRs that had been generated with the MIRA antigen-specificity platform. Breadth was defined as the fraction of unique TCRs that were SARS-CoV-2-associated. Depth was defined as the fraction of total T cells that were SARS-CoV-2-associated. Using the MIRA data, every spike-specific TCR was mapped to the spike region that the TCR reacted to and assigned to either a CD4 or a CD8 class. Log10-transformed breadth and depth values were compared by one-way ANOVA with Sidak's multiple comparisons tests. TCRdb limited this immuneACCESS table to in-frame rearrangements with V and J called. A share of clones is missing; checked studies link under half to unresolved V genes, and the rest is unexplained. V and J calls and clone size are as listed in that table; D and trimming were resolved from the DNA. The sample includes 100,000 or so clones, with 89% observed a single time. The ten largest clonotypes hold more than 40% of the sample.

This chain joins TRBV18 to TRBJ1-2; perhaps TRBD1 is the D gene, with 5 bases matching. This clonotype originated in an adult who received the AZD1222 COVID-19 vaccine. The sequences come from peripheral blood, collected 28 days after the second AZD1222 dose. The CDR3 region: CASAQREGPYGYTF. In nucleotide form, the sequence is TGTGCCAGCGCTCAGAGGGAGGGGCCCTATGGCTACACCTTC.